The sequence of this T cell receptor (beta chain) was determined in a study of vaccination and CD4 T cells after COVID-19. The wider study: Samples were taken after vaccination, a median of roughly 70 days after dose two, with a range of 14 to 241.

Treatment here: roughly 10-day PBMC culture with coronavirus spike peptide pools or control peptides (ViraFEST assay). TCRs were sequenced by ViraFEST after antigen-specific T cells had been expanded with peptide pools. The Oncomine TCR Beta short-read assay was what sequenced the DNA obtained from cultured CD4+ T cells. TCRdb re-derived calls from the PCR reads in MiXCR, one entry per CDR3 protein. The sample holds 10,000 to 15,000 distinct CDR3 sequences, roughly 44% seen once. CDR1 is MDHEN and CDR2 is SYDVKM in the germline V gene. The CDR3 totals 15 residues. Trimming stripped 6 bases from V and 3 bases from J, with 15 bases between. This clonotype appeared a few times. Its antigen remains unidentified.

This chain uses TRBV28 with TRBJ1-5; a weak D match, TRBD1 (5 bases). This receptor was identified in a human donor with COVID-19. Source material: cultured CD4+ T cells from blood. The chain's CDR3 is CASRFSQGNNQPQHF. The CDR3, as DNA: TGTGCCAGCAGATTTAGTCAGGGAAACAATCAGCCCCAGCATTTT. The full variable domain, its missing parts supplied by reference TRBV28 and TRBJ1-5, is DVKVTQSSRYLVKRTGEKVFLECVQDMDHENMFWYRQDPGLGLRLIYFSYDVKMKEKGDIPEGYSVSREKKERFSLILESASTNQTSMYLCASRFSQGNNQPQHFGDGTRLSIL.